The sequence of this T cell receptor (beta chain) was determined in a study of blood T cells in healthy people across ages. Study-level points and caveats: Naive T cell percentage by flow cytometry tracked strongly with beta diversity. Using unsorted PBMCs precluded a conclusive naive versus antigen-experienced comparison. Per million T cells, TCR beta diversity dropped roughly linearly as age increased.

No fewer than 6 million PBMCs went into each sample. A note on this clonotype: The target antigen is unknown.

The second PCR ran about 6 to 12 cycles with a sample-barcoded 5' primer and J-beta primers. TCRdb passed the 5' RACE reads through MiXCR, listing each CDR3 protein once. The table includes 800,000 to 900,000 distinct CDR3 sequences, approximately 59% detected once. Sample: blood. This sequence was found in a man in his thirties or forties in good health.

The chain's CDR3 is CSARVLAGGDYEQYF. The DNA of the CDR3 is TGCAGTGCTAGAGTCCTAGCGGGGGGCGACTACGAGCAGTACTTC. The rearrangement uses TRBV20-1 and TRBJ2-7, with TRBD2 matching 11 bases. The CDR3 has 15 amino acids. Germline CDR1 reads DFQATT; CDR2 reads SNEGSKA (reference sequence). V lost 1 base to trimming and J lost 3 bases; unmatched junction nucleotides: 5.